Sequencing of this T cell receptor beta chain was carried out in a study of tumor-infiltrating lymphocytes in primary liver carcinoma. To note about this clonotype: As the CDR3 is not closed by the conserved phenylalanine or tryptophan, this likely results from a read error. It is unclear where the CDR3 begins or ends on the DNA, so no DNA is shown, and the CDR3 is as TCRdb lists it.

Reverse transcription of about 500 ng total RNA with a constant-region primer produced TCR beta cDNA. What produced the TCR beta libraries was three nested multiplex PCR rounds using slightly modified ARM-PCR. TRBV1-TRBV30 forward and Cbeta reverse primers drove the first two approximately 10-cycle rounds. TCRdb reprocessed the multiplex PCR reads via MiXCR and lists one record per CDR3 protein. The sample lists approximately 92,000 distinct CDR3 sequences, about 73% seen once, with approximately 30% in the top ten. The germline V gene encodes CDR1 SGHAT and CDR2 FQNNGV. The CDR3 has 13 residues if both end residues are counted. From unsorted bulk tissue weighing about 18-30 mg, DNA and RNA were co-extracted.

The sequence was collected from a middle-aged man with primary liver carcinoma and hepatitis B virus infection. Sequenced material: tumor-adjacent normal liver tissue. The V call is TRBV11-2, the J call TRBJ2-7; TRBD1, as called in the table, went unchecked against the DNA. The CDR3 sequence: CASSLERGIEQYI.